Following are 4 T cell receptor beta chains from one sample sequenced in a study of T cell clonality in common variable immunodeficiency. Data came from immunoSEQ multiplex PCR; TCRdb stores just in-frame clones and leaves some out. Reported are fewer than 75,000 clones, none seen only once; the ten largest carry around 1.7%. The specimen was peripheral blood mononuclear cells. All receptors come from a person between 18 and 75 years old in good health.

A remark on this clone: The read comes to an end 3 residues before the CDR3 does, leaving the germline J gene to fill in the end. The rearrangement uses TRBV30 and TRBJ2-4; 12 bases fit TRBD2. CDR1 GTSNPN and CDR2 SVGIG come from the germline V gene (reference sequence). CDR3 length: 14 residues. The sequenced part of the CDR3 DNA is TGTGCCTGGAGACTAGCGGGAGGCCAAGAGACT. The encoded protein is CAWRLAGGQET. From start to end, the CDR3 is CAWRLAGGQETQYF.

This clone was counted at least ten times. The read finishes 3 residues shy of the CDR3 end, and the germline J gene is used to complete it. The chain is built from TRBV20-1 and TRBJ2-7; D not certain. The CDR3 has 14 residues. Germline loops: CDR1 DFQATT, CDR2 SNEGSKA (reference sequence). V was clipped by 0 bases and J by 4 bases, with 13 bases between them. The sequenced part of the CDR3 DNA is TGCAGTGCTAGAGATAGACTGGCTGATTACGAG. As protein: CSARDRLADYE. The whole CDR3 sequence is CSARDRLADYEQYF.

This clone showed up many times. The CDR3 extends 3 residues past the end of the read, so its final part is completed from the germline J gene. The chain has TRBV19 and TRBJ1-2; 7 nucleotides align to TRBD1. Germline V CDR1 and CDR2: LNHDA, SQIVND (reference sequence). V shed 7 bases and J 3 bases; nucleotides not matched to a gene: 5. The length of the CDR3 is 13 residues. CDR3 sequence: CASKNGQDYGYTF. The CDR3 DNA, read in part, is TGTGCCAGTAAGAATGGACAGGACTATGGC.

This clone was seen at least ten times. The sequenced fragment ends 3 residues before the CDR3 boundary, so the rest is inferred from the germline J gene. This chain joins TRBV20-1 and TRBJ1-2; D possibly corresponds to TRBD1 (6 bases). Trimming took 4 bases from V and 6 from J, leaving 15 bases between them. Per germline, CDR1 DFQATT and CDR2 SNEGSKA (reference sequence). CDR3 length: 13 amino acids. CDR3 DNA, as far as it was read: TGCAGTGCTAACTTGCAGGGGAGGGATGGC. This sequence encodes CSANLQGRDG. The full CDR3 protein reads CSANLQGRDGYTF.